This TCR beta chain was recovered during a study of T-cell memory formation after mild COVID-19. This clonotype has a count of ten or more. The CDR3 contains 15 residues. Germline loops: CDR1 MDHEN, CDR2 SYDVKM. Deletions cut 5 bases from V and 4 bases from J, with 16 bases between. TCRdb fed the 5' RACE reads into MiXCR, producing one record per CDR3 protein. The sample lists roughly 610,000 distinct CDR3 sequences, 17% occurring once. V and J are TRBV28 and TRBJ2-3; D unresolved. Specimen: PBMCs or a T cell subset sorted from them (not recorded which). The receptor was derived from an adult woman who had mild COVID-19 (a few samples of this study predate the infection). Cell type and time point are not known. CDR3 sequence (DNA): TGTGCCAGCAGTCCATATACCGGGTCCTCAGATACGCAGTATTTT. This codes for CASSPYTGSSDTQYF.